This TCR beta chain was recorded in a study of shared clonotypes between healthy human individuals. Study at large: The people who gave samples were a couple of women and a few men aged 18 to 49. Points from the study as a whole: In contrast to clonotypes shared by all four donors, non-shared clonotypes had lower generation probabilities.

About this clone itself: Its antigen is unidentified.

Germline lookup yields CDR1 GTSNPN and CDR2 SVGIG (reference sequence). This CDR3 comprises 15 residues. Trimming removed 1 base from V and 3 bases from J, with 15 bases in between. The table came from immunoSEQ multiplex PCR; TCRdb's copy has only in-frame clones and leaves some out. Of about 2 million clones listed, 95% are singletons. The sequencing input was naive CD4+ T cells sorted from blood. The sample's subset: CD45RA+ positively selected. This receptor was taken from a man aged 18-30 years in good health. The chain employs TRBV30 and TRBJ1-2; D is ambiguous. The CDR3 bases are TGTGCCTGGAGTGAGACCCCCTCACGCTACTATGGCTACACCTTC. Translating it yields CAWSETPSRYYGYTF.